Given below is one T cell receptor (beta chain) in context. The antigen is unknown. The data were taken from a study of cytomegalovirus exposure and HLA in healthy donors. Points from the study as a whole: Most of the CMV-associated TCR beta chains (in a later analysis) appeared to be HLA-restricted. CMV serostatus was the sole immune exposure data available.

Researchers ran the PCR with 60 Vbeta and 13 Jbeta primers. The repertoire was sequenced with immunoSEQ multiplex PCR; TCRdb's copy has only in-frame clones and lacks some. The sample has roughly 78,000 clones, about 60% seen once. Those who donated were healthy bone marrow donors. The germline CDR1 and CDR2 sequences are SEHNR and FQNEAQ (reference sequence). This CDR3 region has 14 residues. Deletions cut 2 bases from V and 1 base from J, with 8 bases between. The TCR originated in a young man in good health and CMV-seropositive. Source material: PBMCs. The gene calls are TRBV7-9 and TRBJ1-1; no definite D call. This CDR3 is CASSLYSGNTEAFF. In DNA, the CDR3 is TGTGCCAGCAGCTTATACAGCGGGAACACTGAAGCTTTCTTT.